These 27 T cell receptor beta chains originate from one sample sequenced in a study of T cell responses to AZD1222 COVID-19 vaccine. Sequencing was performed with immunoSEQ multiplex PCR; in TCRdb, only in-frame clones are kept and a portion is missing. The data show approximately 100,000 clones, roughly 86% seen once. This material consisted of peripheral blood, taken on day 0 of MenACWY control vaccination. The receptors here all came from an adult in good health.

This clone was picked up a small number of times. The CDR3 is CASSSDLGYTF. In DNA form, the CDR3 reads TGTGCCAGCAGTTCCGACTTAGGCTACACCTTC. V and J are TRBV28 and TRBJ1-2; D gene unclear. The CDR3 sequence is 11 residues long. Germline CDR1 MDHEN, CDR2 SYDVKM. Trimming took off 4 bases at V and 8 bases at J, with 8 bases between the two ends.

The genes are TRBV7-2 and TRBJ2-3, with 13 nucleotides matching TRBD2. From germline, CDR1 is SGHTA and CDR2 FQGNSA. The CDR3 covers 16 residues. Unmatched junction bases numbered 3, after V lost 5 bases and J lost 1 base. This CDR3 is CASSVGLAGGTDTQYF. The CDR3 DNA follows: TGTGCCAGCAGCGTAGGACTAGCGGGGGGCACAGATACGCAGTATTTT.

The genes are TRBV6-5 and TRBJ2-7; D gene uncertain. This CDR3 contains 11 residues. V lost 7 bases, J lost 3 bases, and 7 bases lay in between. Germline V gene data show CDR1 as MNHEY and CDR2 as SVGAGI. The DNA of the CDR3 is TGTGCCAGCATGGTGTACTACGAGCAGTACTTC. It encodes CASMVYYEQYF.

The chain employs TRBV5-6 and TRBJ2-7; D remains ambiguous. CDR1 and CDR2 from the germline V gene are SGHDT and YYEEEE. Trimming took off 5 bases at V and 6 bases at J, with 9 bases between the two ends. This CDR3 spans 11 amino acids. CDR3 residues: CASSTVGEQYF. Here the CDR3 DNA reads TGTGCCAGCAGTACAGTAGGCGAGCAGTACTTC.

The V gene is TRBV5-1, the J gene TRBJ2-5; D is perhaps TRBD1 or TRBD2 (5 bases each). The germline V and J ends were trimmed by 4 bases and 4 bases, with 14 bases remaining between them. Germline CDR1 is SGHRS and CDR2 is YFSETQ. CDR3 length: 14 amino acids. The CDR3 nucleotides are TGCGCCAGCAGCCCAGGATCAGGGAGAGAGACCCAGTACTTC. This codes for CASSPGSGRETQYF.

This clone came up once. V gene TRBV28 combines with J gene TRBJ2-7, with a weak D call TRBD2 (7 bases). Trimming left V 3 bases short and J 7 bases short, with 22 bases between. The CDR3 has 16 residues. Germline assignment: CDR1 MDHEN and CDR2 SYDVKM. CDR3 DNA: TGTGCCAGCAGTTTCGGTCGGTGGGGGGGGCCCGAGGAGCAGTACTTC. This sequence encodes CASSFGRWGGPEEQYF.

The chain employs TRBV24-1 and TRBJ2-1; D remains unclear. The CDR3 sequence is 11 residues long. Deletions cut 0 bases from V and 13 bases from J, with 6 bases between. The germline V gene encodes CDR1 KGHDR and CDR2 SFDVKD. CDR3 sequence: CATSDLVDQFF. CDR3 bases: TGTGCCACCAGTGATTTGGTGGACCAGTTCTTC.

The J gene is TRBJ1-1, the V gene TRBV28; D possibly corresponds to TRBD1 (5 bases). The germline gives CDR1 MDHEN, CDR2 SYDVKM. V was trimmed by 2 bases and J by 3 bases, leaving 25 bases between them. The CDR3 runs 19 residues. The CDR3 loop reads CASSLLGGRAYVKDTEAFF. In DNA, the CDR3 is TGTGCCAGCAGTTTACTTGGTGGCAGGGCTTACGTCAAGGACACTGAAGCTTTCTTT.

This clone has a single count. V and J are TRBV18 and TRBJ2-4; D is perhaps TRBD2 (6 bases). The CDR3 sequence is 15 residues long. Trimming pared 1 base from V and 7 bases from J, leaving 14 bases between. The germline CDR1 and CDR2 sequences are KGHSH and LQKENI. Written as DNA, the CDR3 is TGTGCCAGCTCACCACGGGACTCCATGTCGAACATTCAGTACTTC. Translating it yields CASSPRDSMSNIQYF.

This chain uses TRBV6-2 or TRBV6-3 with TRBJ1-6, with D possibly being TRBD1 (6 bases). Germline-derived CDR1 and CDR2 are MNHEY and SVGEGT. The CDR3 runs 16 residues. V was shortened by 6 bases and J by 4 bases, with 16 bases between the two germline ends. The CDR3 region has the DNA TGTGCCAGCAGCCAGCGGACAGAACCGTATAATTCACCCCTCCACTTT. It yields the protein CASSQRTEPYNSPLHF.

The chain couples TRBV15 to TRBJ1-2; D perhaps matches TRBD1 (5 bases). V dropped 3 bases and J dropped 4 bases, with 15 bases sitting between them. This CDR3 comprises 15 residues. Germline values: CDR1 LNHNV, CDR2 YYDKDF (reference sequence). This chain's CDR3 is CATSSPSWGTYGYTF. The CDR3 DNA sequence: TGTGCCACCAGCAGCCCCTCTTGGGGGACCTATGGCTACACCTTC.

The chain joins TRBV4-1 to TRBJ1-5; D may be TRBD1 (5 bases). The germline CDR1 and CDR2 sequences are MGHRA and YSYEKL. CDR3 length: 15 amino acids. V lost 5 bases, J lost 5 bases, and 16 bases lay in between. The CDR3 region is CASSISGQRDQPQHF. The CDR3 DNA reads as TGCGCCAGCAGCATCTCAGGGCAACGAGATCAGCCCCAGCATTTT.

The chain employs TRBV19 and TRBJ1-5; D unresolved. Germline V CDR1 and CDR2: LNHDA, SQIVND (reference sequence). Trimming shortened V by 5 bases and J by 0 bases, and 11 bases separated the two germline ends. CDR3 length: 15 residues. The DNA of the CDR3 is TGTGCCAGTAGTTCATCGACTATTAGCAATCAGCCCCAGCATTTT. As protein: CASSSSTISNQPQHF.

This clone was seen a few times. This chain uses TRBV7-2 with TRBJ2-7; 7 bases map to TRBD1. The CDR3 has 12 residues. After removal of 7 bases from V and 11 bases from J, the junction contained 11 bases not matched to a gene. The V gene's germline CDR1 is SGHTA and CDR2 FQGNSA. The CDR3 bases are TGTGCCAGCACCCTAAGACAGGGCAAGAAGTACTTC. Translated, it gives CASTLRQGKKYF. Variable domain in full (rest from reference TRBV7-2 and TRBJ2-7): GAGVSQSPSNKVTEKGKDVELRCDPISGHTALYWYRQSLGQGLEFLIYFQGNSAPDKSGLPSDRFSAERTGGSVSTLTIQRTQQEDSAVYLCASTLRQGKKYFGPGTRLTVT.

The genes are TRBV7-2 and TRBJ1-5, with no clear D. The germline gives CDR1 SGHTA, CDR2 FQGNSA. This CDR3 is built from 13 residues. V dropped 1 base and J dropped 6 bases, with 7 bases sitting between them. CDR3 loop: CASSLDLGQPQHF. Written as DNA, the CDR3 is TGTGCCAGCAGCTTAGACTTGGGTCAGCCCCAGCATTTT.

The chain has TRBV2 and TRBJ1-4, with TRBD1 as a possible D gene (6 bases). The CDR3 runs to 14 residues. V was clipped by 4 bases and J by 5 bases, with 11 bases between them. Germline CDR1 reads SNHLY; CDR2 reads FYNNEI. CDR3 in amino acids: CASSGQVRNEKLFF. The DNA for the CDR3 is TGTGCCAGCAGTGGACAGGTCCGCAATGAAAAACTGTTTTTT.

This clone was counted only a few times. The chain links TRBV5-6 to TRBJ2-1; D unclear. The CDR3 length is 12 residues. V lost 4 bases and J lost 7, with 9 bases in between. Germline-derived CDR1 and CDR2 are SGHDT and YYEEEE. Here the CDR3 DNA reads TGTGCCAGCAGCCCGGGCCCTAATGAGCAGTTCTTC. This translates into CASSPGPNEQFF.

The chain recombines TRBV7-9 with TRBJ1-3; D perhaps matches TRBD1 (6 bases). This CDR3 is 16 amino acids long. Germline V gene data show CDR1 as SEHNR and CDR2 as FQNEAQ (reference sequence). The germline V and J ends were trimmed by 0 bases and 3 bases, with 12 bases remaining between them. CDR3 in amino acids: CASSLARGPFGNTIYF. The CDR3 DNA follows: TGTGCCAGCAGCTTAGCCCGGGGGCCGTTTGGAAACACCATATATTTT.

This chain uses TRBV21-1 with TRBJ1-1. TRBV21-1 is annotated as a pseudogene. This CDR3 has 15 amino acids. The CDR3 region has the DNA TGTGCCAGCAGGTTTAGACCGGGACGGGGGACTGAAGCTTTCTTT. Amino acids: CASRFRPGRGTEAFF.

The CDR3 protein is CASSLQWAPHGELFF. CDR3 DNA sequence: TGTGCCAGCAGTCTCCAGTGGGCGCCTCACGGGGAGCTGTTTTTT. The J gene is TRBJ2-2, the V gene TRBV28; D is ambiguous. This CDR3 spans 15 amino acids. Germline V CDR1 and CDR2: MDHEN, SYDVKM. V was trimmed by 5 bases and J by 7 bases, leaving 17 bases between them.

The count of this clone is one. The rearrangement uses TRBV30 and TRBJ2-2, with D possibly matching TRBD2 (6 bases). This CDR3 contains 16 residues. The V end lost 1 base, the J end lost 0 bases, and 12 bases lay between the germline ends. Germline V gene data show CDR1 as GTSNPN and CDR2 as SVGIG (reference sequence). The CDR3 reads CAWSDRRGANTGELFF. CDR3 nucleotide sequence: TGTGCCTGGAGTGACCGGCGGGGAGCGAACACCGGGGAGCTGTTTTTT. The variable domain in full, with the rest retrieved from reference TRBV30 and TRBJ2-2, is SQTIHQWPATLVQPVGSPLSLECTVEGTSNPNLYWYRQAAGRGLQLLFYSVGIGQISSEVPQNLSASRPQDRQFILSSKKLLLSDSGFYLCAWSDRRGANTGELFFGEGSRLTVL.

The V gene is TRBV5-1, the J gene TRBJ2-3, with 11 nucleotides matching TRBD2. V was clipped by 3 bases and J by 3 bases; unmatched bases: 6. This CDR3 has 16 residues. Per germline, CDR1 SGHRS and CDR2 YFSETQ. CDR3 nucleotides: TGCGCCAGCAGCTCATCCGGGACTAGCGGTACAGATACGCAGTATTTT. Translated: CASSSSGTSGTDTQYF.

This chain connects TRBV6-5 to TRBJ1-2; D may be TRBD1 (6 bases). V lost 8 bases, J lost 4 bases, and 14 bases lay in between. The CDR3 runs to 13 residues. The germline V gene encodes CDR1 MNHEY and CDR2 SVGAGI. CDR3 loop: CASFQQGVYGYTF. CDR3 in DNA: TGTGCCAGCTTCCAACAGGGAGTCTATGGCTACACCTTC.

The chain combines TRBV15 with TRBJ1-5, with TRBD1 as a possible D gene (5 bases). The V gene's germline CDR1 is LNHNV and CDR2 YYDKDF (reference sequence). This CDR3 has 14 amino acids. V was shortened by 3 bases and J by 0 bases, with 6 bases between the two germline ends. The CDR3 coding sequence is TGTGCCACCAGCAGCGGACATAGCAATCAGCCCCAGCATTTT. Translating it yields CATSSGHSNQPQHF.

V gene TRBV6-5 combines with J gene TRBJ1-2; 10 bases line up with TRBD1. Germline assignment: CDR1 MNHEY and CDR2 SVGAGI. V lost 5 bases to trimming and J lost 4 bases; unmatched junction nucleotides: 4. This CDR3 is 14 amino acids long. CDR3 nucleotide sequence: TGTGCCAGCAGTAGGGACAGGGGAAGCTATGGCTACACCTTC. Translated, it gives CASSRDRGSYGYTF.

CDR3 DNA sequence: TGTGCCAGTAGTCCGACTAGGGGTACCTCCTATAATTCACCCCTCCACTTT. As protein: CASSPTRGTSYNSPLHF. V and J are TRBV19 and TRBJ1-6, with D maybe TRBD1 (5 bases). CDR1 and CDR2 (germline): LNHDA, SQIVND (reference sequence). The CDR3 covers 17 residues. Between the trimmed V and J ends, which lost 5 bases and 0 bases, there was a span of 14 bases.

The rearrangement uses TRBV7-9 and TRBJ1-1; 8 bases line up with TRBD1. This CDR3 region has 14 residues. V shed 6 bases and J 1 base; nucleotides not matched to a gene: 4. Germline V CDR1 and CDR2: SEHNR, FQNEAQ (reference sequence). CDR3 in DNA: TGTGCCAGCAGACTAGACAGGGGGAACACTGAAGCTTTCTTT. Its translation: CASRLDRGNTEAFF.